The following is a TCR beta chain sequence with its context. Its antigen is not identified. This record belongs to a study of shared clonotypes between healthy human individuals. Background on the study: The study used three CD4 naive, three CD4 memory, two CD8 naive and one CD8 memory plate per donor. Study-wide findings and caveats: Across several donors, naive CD4 shared around 5.3%, naive CD8 over 3%, memory CD4 roughly 2.1%, memory CD8 more than 0.35%.

Clones were read by immunoSEQ multiplex PCR, and TCRdb kept only the in-frame ones, dropping some. The sample has about 230,000 clones; 60% to 70% are singletons. CDR3 length: 17 residues. Germline CDR1 MDHEN, CDR2 SYDVKM. Trimming at V came to 5 bases and at J to 0 bases, leaving 10 bases not matched to a gene. The receptor was isolated from a man aged 30-40 years in good health. This chain links TRBV28 with TRBJ2-4; 7 bases are shared with TRBD1. Sequencing was performed on memory CD4+ T cells sorted from blood. The subset denotes: CD45RA-negative fraction. For the CDR3, the DNA is TGTGCCAGCAGTCGACAGGGTATGCGACTAGCCAAAAACATTCAGTACTTC. It specifies CASSRQGMRLAKNIQYF.